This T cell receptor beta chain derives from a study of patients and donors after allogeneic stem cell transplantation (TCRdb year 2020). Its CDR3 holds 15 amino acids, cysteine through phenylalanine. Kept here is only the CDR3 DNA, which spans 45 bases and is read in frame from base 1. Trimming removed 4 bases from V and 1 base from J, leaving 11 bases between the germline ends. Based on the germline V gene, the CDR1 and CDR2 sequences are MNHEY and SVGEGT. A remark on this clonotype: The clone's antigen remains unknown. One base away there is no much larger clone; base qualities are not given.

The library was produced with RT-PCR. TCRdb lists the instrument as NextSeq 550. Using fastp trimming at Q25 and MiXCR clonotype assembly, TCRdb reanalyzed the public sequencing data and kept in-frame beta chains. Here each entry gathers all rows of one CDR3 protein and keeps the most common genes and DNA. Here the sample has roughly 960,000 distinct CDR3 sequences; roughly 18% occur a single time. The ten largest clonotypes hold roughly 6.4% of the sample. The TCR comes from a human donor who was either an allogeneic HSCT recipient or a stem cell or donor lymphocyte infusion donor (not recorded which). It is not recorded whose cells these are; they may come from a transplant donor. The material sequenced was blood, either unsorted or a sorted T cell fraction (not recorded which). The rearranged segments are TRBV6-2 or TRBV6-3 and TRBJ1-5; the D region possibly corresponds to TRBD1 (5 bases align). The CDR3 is CASSLPGRSNQPQHF. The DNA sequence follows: TGTGCCAGCAGTTTACCAGGGAGGAGCAATCAGCCCCAGCATTTT.